One sample yielded the 19 T cell receptor beta chains listed below, sequenced in a study of shared clonotypes between healthy human individuals (dated by TCRdb to the early 2020s). Library construction relied on the immunoSEQ multiplex PCR assay. In its TCRdb copy, this immuneACCESS table keeps in-frame sequences only and misses some clones. Where compared with another copy, unresolved V genes explain less than half of these, and the others have no known cause. This sample has roughly 1,500,000 clones in its table, and around 98.5% of those were observed once. About 0.34% of the sample is in the top ten clones. The source material was naive CD4+ T cells sorted from blood. This sample's cell subset or site label indicates: CD45RA+ positively selected. Receptors were obtained from a young man in good health.

The rearrangement joins TRBV5-1 to TRBJ1-3; 7 nucleotides match TRBD1. CDR1 and CDR2 (germline): SGHRS, YFSETQ. The length of the CDR3 is 15 residues. V lost 1 base to trimming and J lost 8 bases; unmatched junction nucleotides: 9. The CDR3 region has the DNA TGCGCCAGCAGCTTGTTATCGTCAGGGGGTGACACCATATATTTT. This codes for CASSLLSSGGDTIYF. The whole variable domain, remainder taken from reference TRBV5-1 and TRBJ1-3, is KAGVTQTPRYLIKTRGQQVTLSCSPISGHRSVSWYQQTPGQGLQFLFEYFSETQRNKGNFPGRFSGRQFSNSRSEMNVSTLELGDSALYLCASSLLSSGGDTIYFGEGSWLTVV.

The chain joins TRBV7-2 to TRBJ2-3, with 11 bases matching TRBD2. Germline V CDR1 and CDR2: SGHTA, FQGNSA. Unmatched junction bases numbered 2, after V lost 6 bases and J lost 0 bases. This CDR3 is built from 15 residues. The CDR3 coding sequence is TGTGCCAGCAGAACTAGCGGGAGTAGCACAGATACGCAGTATTTT. It yields the protein CASRTSGSSTDTQYF. Using reference TRBV7-2 and TRBJ2-3 for the parts outside the CDR3, the full variable domain is GAGVSQSPSNKVTEKGKDVELRCDPISGHTALYWYRQSLGQGLEFLIYFQGNSAPDKSGLPSDRFSAERTGGSVSTLTIQRTQQEDSAVYLCASRTSGSSTDTQYFGPGTRLTVL.

V gene TRBV5-1 combines with J gene TRBJ2-2; 7 bases fit TRBD2. The trim removed 4 bases at V and 0 bases at J, leaving 6 bases unmatched. The CDR3 extends over 16 amino acids. CDR1 and CDR2 (germline): SGHRS, YFSETQ. The CDR3 DNA reads TGCGCCAGCAGCACAGAACTAGCGTCGAACACCGGGGAGCTGTTTTTT. Translation gives CASSTELASNTGELFF. Using reference TRBV5-1 and TRBJ2-2 for the parts outside the CDR3, the full variable domain is KAGVTQTPRYLIKTRGQQVTLSCSPISGHRSVSWYQQTPGQGLQFLFEYFSETQRNKGNFPGRFSGRQFSNSRSEMNVSTLELGDSALYLCASSTELASNTGELFFGEGSRLTVL.

J is TRBJ2-1 and V is TRBV5-4; 12 bases are a match to TRBD2. Per the germline V gene, CDR1 is SGHNT and CDR2 is YYREEE (reference sequence). This CDR3 comprises 15 residues. V shed 3 bases, J shed 12 bases, and the junction held 10 bases outside the gene matches. Here the CDR3 reads CASSSTSGRRIGQFF. For the CDR3, the DNA is TGTGCCAGCAGCTCGACTAGCGGGAGAAGAATTGGGCAGTTCTTC.

For this clone: Other nucleotide sequences from this sample produce the same CDR3. The chain has TRBV28 and TRBJ2-3; D is unclear. Germline CDR1 MDHEN, CDR2 SYDVKM. Trimming stripped 3 bases from V and 5 bases from J, with 3 bases between. The CDR3 extends over 11 amino acids. The CDR3, as DNA: TGTGCCAGCAGTTTTGGAGATACGCAGTATTTT. Translated: CASSFGDTQYF.

The V gene is TRBV5-6, the J gene TRBJ2-7; D is perhaps TRBD1 (6 bases). This CDR3 is 13 amino acids long. Trimming pared 2 bases from V and 2 bases from J, leaving 8 bases between. Germline V lookup: CDR1 SGHDT, CDR2 YYEEEE. CDR3 amino acids: CASSFGQPYEQYF. CDR3 sequence (DNA): TGTGCCAGCAGCTTTGGACAGCCCTACGAGCAGTACTTC.

The CDR3 sequence is CAWSVGGATQYF. CDR3 nucleotides: TGTGCCTGGAGTGTAGGGGGGGCCACGCAGTATTTT. V gene TRBV30 combines with J gene TRBJ2-3; perhaps TRBD2 as D (7 bases). The CDR3 length is 12 residues. Deletions cut 0 bases from V and 9 bases from J, with 10 bases between. Germline V gives CDR1 GTSNPN, CDR2 SVGIG (reference sequence).

The V and J genes are TRBV7-9 and TRBJ1-2, with TRBD1 as a possible D gene (5 bases). In germline, CDR1 is SEHNR, CDR2 FQNEAQ (reference sequence). This CDR3 has 16 residues. V lost 5 bases and J lost 4, with 20 bases in between. DNA of the CDR3: TGTGCCAGCAGCCCGACAAATAGGGGTTTTGGCTATGGCTACACCTTC. Protein: CASSPTNRGFGYGYTF.

This rearrangement joins TRBV10-1 to TRBJ1-1; 7 bases line up with TRBD1. CDR3 size: 13 residues. J gave up 0 bases and V 6 bases, and 1 base lay outside the gene matches. Germline CDR1 WNHNN, CDR2 SYGVQD (reference sequence). In DNA form, the CDR3 reads TGCGCCAGCAGACAGGGGATGAACACTGAAGCTTTCTTT. This encodes CASRQGMNTEAFF.

The genes are TRBV27 and TRBJ2-3; D is unclear. V gave up 1 base and J gave up 4 bases, with 9 bases separating them. The CDR3 totals 14 residues. Germline CDR1 and CDR2: MNHEY and SMNVEV (reference sequence). CDR3 in amino acids: CASSLLRSSDTQYF. The CDR3 DNA reads TGTGCCAGCAGTTTATTACGGAGTTCAGATACGCAGTATTTT.

V usage is TRBV19 and J usage is TRBJ2-3, with D unclear. The ends were cut back, 1 base at V and 6 bases at J, with 8 bases in the middle. CDR3 size: 13 residues. The germline V gene encodes CDR1 LNHDA and CDR2 SQIVND (reference sequence). Written as DNA, the CDR3 is TGTGCCAGTAGTATAGCGGTCCTGGATACGCAGTATTTT. Protein sequence: CASSIAVLDTQYF.

Note on this clone: Other DNA sequences in this sample translate to the same CDR3. The chain recombines TRBV19 with TRBJ2-2, with D unresolved. V lost 1 base, J lost 8 bases, and 5 bases lay in between. Germline assignment: CDR1 LNHDA and CDR2 SQIVND (reference sequence). The CDR3 contains 12 residues. CDR3 DNA sequence: TGTGCCAGTAGTATAGGGTCGGGGGAGCTGTTTTTT. Translating it yields CASSIGSGELFF. Complete variable domain (other parts from reference TRBV19 and TRBJ2-2): DGGITQSPKYLFRKEGQNVTLSCEQNLNHDAMYWYRQDPGQGLRLIYYSQIVNDFQKGDIAEGYSVSREKKESFPLTVTSAQKNPTAFYLCASSIGSGELFFGEGSRLTVL.

The rearrangement uses TRBV4-1 and TRBJ2-7, with D perhaps TRBD1 or TRBD2 (5 bases each). From germline, CDR1 is MGHRA and CDR2 YSYEKL. The CDR3 has 16 amino acids. The V gene lost 3 bases and the J gene lost 5 bases, with 20 bases spanning the gap. The CDR3 region is CASSHYPGTIQDEQYF. In DNA, the CDR3 is TGCGCCAGCAGCCACTACCCGGGAACTATACAGGACGAGCAGTACTTC.

This chain connects TRBV10-1 to TRBJ1-2; a weak D match, TRBD1 (5 bases). Trimming pared 4 bases from V and 0 bases from J, leaving 9 bases between. The CDR3 is 14 amino acids. Germline-derived CDR1 and CDR2 are WNHNN and SYGVQD (reference sequence). The CDR3 here is CASSAGASNYGYTF. The CDR3 coding sequence is TGCGCCAGCAGTGCCGGGGCTTCTAACTATGGCTACACCTTC.

The chain uses TRBV28 and TRBJ1-2; 7 nucleotides match TRBD1. Germline values: CDR1 MDHEN, CDR2 SYDVKM. V was clipped by 1 base and J by 4 bases; unmatched bases: 6. The CDR3 sequence is 15 residues long. CDR3 sequence reads: CASSLYPTGSYGYTF. CDR3 bases: TGTGCCAGCAGTTTATACCCGACAGGGAGCTATGGCTACACCTTC.

This chain connects TRBV6-1 to TRBJ1-2, with 7 nucleotides matching TRBD1. V was pared by 2 bases and J by 0 bases, with 6 bases of the junction left unmatched. The CDR3 runs to 16 residues. Germline loops: CDR1 MNHNS, CDR2 SASEGT. As DNA, the CDR3 is TGTGCCAGCAGTGAAACGGGGACAGTCCCTAACTATGGCTACACCTTC. Translation gives CASSETGTVPNYGYTF.

The V gene is TRBV6-6, the J gene TRBJ2-7; D possibly uses TRBD1 or TRBD2 (6 bases each). The CDR3 consists of 15 residues. The germline V and J ends were trimmed by 0 bases and 4 bases, with 13 bases remaining between them. CDR1 MNHNY and CDR2 SVGAGI come from the germline V gene (reference sequence). The CDR3 protein is CASSYSGGVEYEQYF. The CDR3 nucleotides read TGTGCCAGCAGTTACTCGGGGGGCGTTGAGTACGAGCAGTACTTC.

About this clone: Other DNA sequences from this sample encode an identical CDR3 as well. CDR3 DNA sequence: TGTGCCAGCAGCCAAGGTTCTTACAATGAGCAGTTCTTC. This gives the protein CASSQGSYNEQFF. The chain links TRBV14 to TRBJ2-1; D is undetermined. The CDR3 is 13 amino acids. V gave up 1 base and J gave up 4 bases, with 5 bases separating them. CDR1 and CDR2 (germline): SGHDN, FVKESK.

V and J are TRBV7-2 and TRBJ2-7, with 9 bases lining up with TRBD2. The V gene's germline CDR1 is SGHTA and CDR2 FQGNSA. Trimming at V came to 6 bases and at J to 2 bases, leaving 11 bases not matched to a gene. CDR3 size: 16 residues. For the CDR3, the DNA is TGTGCCAGCAGGACCGCCGGGGCGGGAGGGCCCTACGAGCAGTACTTC. It yields the protein CASRTAGAGGPYEQYF.